This TCR beta chain emerged from a study of CXCR3-negative and CXCR3-positive naive CD8 T cells. A CD45RO-CCR7+CD27+CD95- profile was what naive CD8+ T cells displayed. Concerning this clonotype: The antigen remains undetermined.

With UMI labels, 5' RACE was used to prepare the TRB cDNA libraries. TCRdb derives one entry per CDR3 protein from the 5' RACE reads, leaving out DNA. The table lists 65,000 to 85,000 distinct CDR3 sequences, with approximately 1.5% in the top ten. Study outcomes and limitations: Both naive subsets, CXCR3-negative and CXCR3-positive, displayed similar TRBV-TRBJ usage, unlike memory cells.

The V gene's germline CDR1 is SGHKS and CDR2 YYEKEE (reference sequence). This CDR3 has 15 residues. The specimen was naive CXCR3- CD8+ T cells from blood. The subset is: CD45RO-CCR7+CD27+CD95- naive CD8+ T cells lacking CXCR3 (TNR3-). The gene calls are TRBV5-5 and TRBJ2-2; as DNA is missing, the TRBD1 call by TCRdb cannot be tested. This TCR was sampled from a human donor in good health. Some clones in this sample may be carry-over from other donors' samples. This chain's CDR3 is CASSSGVTGTGKLFF.